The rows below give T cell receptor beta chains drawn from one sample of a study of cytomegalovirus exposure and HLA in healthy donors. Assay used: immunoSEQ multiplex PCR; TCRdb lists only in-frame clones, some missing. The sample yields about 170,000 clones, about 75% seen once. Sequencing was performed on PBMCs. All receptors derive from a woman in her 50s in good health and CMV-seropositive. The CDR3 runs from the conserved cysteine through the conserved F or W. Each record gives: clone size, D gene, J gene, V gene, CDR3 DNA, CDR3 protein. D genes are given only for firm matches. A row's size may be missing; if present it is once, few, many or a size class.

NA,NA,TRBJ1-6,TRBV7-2,TGTGCCAGCAGCTTAGCGCAGCCCGGGAATAATTCACCCCTCCACTTT,CASSLAQPGNNSPLHF
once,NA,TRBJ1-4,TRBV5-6,TGTGCCAGCAGCTTAAAGATTGGGAGTGAAAAACTGTTTTTT,CASSLKIGSEKLFF
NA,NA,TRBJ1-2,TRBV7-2,TGTGCCAGCAGGGAGGGGCCCTCTAACTATGGCTACACCTTC,CASREGPSNYGYTF
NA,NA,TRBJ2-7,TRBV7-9,TGTGCCAGCAGCCACGGACTCCGATACGAGCAGTACTTC,CASSHGLRYEQYF
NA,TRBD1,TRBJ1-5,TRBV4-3,TGCGCCAGCAGCCAGCGACAGGGTGGGGATCAGCCCCAGCATTTT,CASSQRQGGDQPQHF
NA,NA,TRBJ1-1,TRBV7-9,TGTGCCAGCAGCTTTGCGTATTCTACAGGAGGGCCTGAAGCTTTCTTT,CASSFAYSTGGPEAFF
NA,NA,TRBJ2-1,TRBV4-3,TGCGCCAGTACCCCGGGGTCCAGCTTCGGAGAACAGTTCTTC,CASTPGSSFGEQFF
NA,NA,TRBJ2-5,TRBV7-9,TGTGCCAGCAGCTTTCAGGCGGGACGGCGAGAGACCCAGTACTTC,CASSFQAGRRETQYF
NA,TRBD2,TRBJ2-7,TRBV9,TGTGCCAGCAGCCCTGGGACTAGCGGGAGGATGAAGTACTTC,CASSPGTSGRMKYF
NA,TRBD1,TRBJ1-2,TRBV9,TGTGCCAGCAGCGGAGAGCGGACAGGGGGCTATGGCTACACCTTC,CASSGERTGGYGYTF
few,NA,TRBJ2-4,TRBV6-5,TGTGCCAGCAGCAGCGGTAGAGGCAAAAACATTCAGTACTTC,CASSSGRGKNIQYF
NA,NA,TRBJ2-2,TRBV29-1,TGCAGCGTTGAGCTTAGTCCCGGGGAGCTGTTTTTT,CSVELSPGELFF
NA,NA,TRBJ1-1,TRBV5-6,TGTGCCAGCAGCCCAAGAGGTGTAGACAGGACAGCTTTCTTT,CASSPRGVDRTAFF
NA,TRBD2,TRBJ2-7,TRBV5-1,TGCGCCAGCAGCTTGTCGGGGGGAGAGTACGAGCAGTACTTC,CASSLSGGEYEQYF
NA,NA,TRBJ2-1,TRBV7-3,TGTGCCAGCAGCCCCTACGCGGCGCAGGGCAATGAGCAGTTCTTC,CASSPYAAQGNEQFF
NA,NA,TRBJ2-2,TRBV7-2,TGTGCCAGCAGCTCAAGGGCGGGGGCGGGGACCGGGGAGCTGTTTTTT,CASSSRAGAGTGELFF
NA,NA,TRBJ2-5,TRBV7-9,TGTGCCAGCAGCTCACAGGAGTACTTC,CASSSQEYF
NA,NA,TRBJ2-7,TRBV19,TGTGCCAGTAGCAGGGGCAGATACGAGCAGTACTTC,CASSRGRYEQYF
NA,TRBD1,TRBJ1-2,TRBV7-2,TGTGCCAGCAGCTTAAGCTCAGGGACAGAGAATTGGGGCTACACCTTC,CASSLSSGTENWGYTF
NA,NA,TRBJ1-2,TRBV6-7,TGTGCCAGGACGTCCGCGGTTACCTCCTTCTATGGCTACACCTTC,CARTSAVTSFYGYTF
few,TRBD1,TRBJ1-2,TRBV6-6,TGTGCCAGCAGTTCCCCCCTGGACAGGGCTTGGGATGGCTACACCTTC,CASSSPLDRAWDGYTF
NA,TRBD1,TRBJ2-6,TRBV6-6,TGTGCCAGCAGCAGGGGGCTAAGTGGGGCCAACGTCCTGACTTTC,CASSRGLSGANVLTF
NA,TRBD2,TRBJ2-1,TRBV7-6,TGTGCCAGCAGCTTGGGGCTAGCGGGGTACAATGAGCAGTTCTTC,CASSLGLAGYNEQFF
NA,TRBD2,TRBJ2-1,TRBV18,TGTGCCAGCTCACCAATAGGGACTAGCGGCTACAATGAGCAGTTCTTC,CASSPIGTSGYNEQFF
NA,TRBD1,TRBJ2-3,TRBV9,TGTGCCAGCAGCGCAAGACAGGGGACAGATACGCAGTATTTT,CASSARQGTDTQYF
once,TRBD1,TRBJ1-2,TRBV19,TGTGCCAGTAGTAGCCAGACAGGGGTCGGTGGCTACACCTTC,CASSSQTGVGGYTF
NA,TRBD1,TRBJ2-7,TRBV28,TGTGCCAGCAGTTTTGAACAGGGGGCGTTACACGAGCAGTACTTC,CASSFEQGALHEQYF
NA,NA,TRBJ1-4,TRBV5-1,TGCGCCAGCAGCTTGGGAGCAACTAATGAAAAACTGTTTTTT,CASSLGATNEKLFF
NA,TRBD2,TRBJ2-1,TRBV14,TGTGCCAGCAGCCAAGTGGGGGGGAATGAGCAGTTCTTC,CASSQVGGNEQFF
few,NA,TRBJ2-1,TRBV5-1,TGCGCCAGCAGCCGTTCGTCAGGCGTTCTCTCCTACAATGAGCAGTTCTTC,CASSRSSGVLSYNEQFF
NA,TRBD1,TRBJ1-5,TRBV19,TGTGCCAGTAGTATAGGGACAGGGGATCAGCCCCAGCATTTT,CASSIGTGDQPQHF
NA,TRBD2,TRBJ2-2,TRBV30,TGTGCCTGGAGTGTACTTCCGGGACTAGCGGGGTACACCGGGGAGCTGTTTTTT,CAWSVLPGLAGYTGELFF
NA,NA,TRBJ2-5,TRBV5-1,TGCGCCAGCAGTCCCATCCCAGGGTCCGGTTCGGAGACCCAGTACTTC,CASSPIPGSGSETQYF
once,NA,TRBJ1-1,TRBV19,TGTGCCAGCTCCACCCCGGGTTGGATCACTGAAGCTTTCTTT,CASSTPGWITEAFF
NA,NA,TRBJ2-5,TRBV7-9,TGTGCCAGCAGCTTATCGGGGTTCGGGCGAGAGACCCAGTACTTC,CASSLSGFGRETQYF
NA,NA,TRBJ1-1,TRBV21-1,TGTGCCAGCAGCCCGCCCGACAGGGGGCCCATGAACACTGAAGCTTTCTTT,CASSPPDRGPMNTEAFF
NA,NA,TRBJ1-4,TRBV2,TGTGCCAGCGCAAAAGGCGGAACAACTAATGAAAAACTGTTTTTT,CASAKGGTTNEKLFF
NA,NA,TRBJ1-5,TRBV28,TGTGCCAGTGAGATGGTGGGCAATCAGCCCCAGCATTTT,CASEMVGNQPQHF
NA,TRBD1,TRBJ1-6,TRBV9,TGTGCCAGCAGCGCGACAGGGCTGCTTAATTCACCCCTCCACTTT,CASSATGLLNSPLHF
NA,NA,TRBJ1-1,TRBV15,TGTGCCACCAGCAGAGCACAGGACATACTGAACACTGAAGCTTTCTTT,CATSRAQDILNTEAFF
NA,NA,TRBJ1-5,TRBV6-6,TGTGCCAGCAGCCCGAAAAGCCGCTACAATCAGCCCCAGCATTTT,CASSPKSRYNQPQHF